This T cell receptor beta chain emerged from a study of memory CD8 T cells in hepatitis C reinfection. The time point: late/post reinfection, 12 to 24 weeks after detection. No in vitro expansion preceded TCR sequencing of the sorted cells. Clones were sequenced by immunoSEQ multiplex PCR, and TCRdb holds only the in-frame ones, with some missing. The profile shows around 45,000 clones, roughly 89% of them singletons. The CDR3 runs to 15 residues. Germline V lookup: CDR1 LGHNA, CDR2 YSLEER. V was clipped by 4 bases and J by 2 bases; unmatched bases: 4. The sample comprised naive CD8+ T cells sorted from blood. The rearrangement joins TRBV4-3 to TRBJ2-2; 7 bases align to TRBD1. The TCR originated in a man aged 18-30 years with hepatitis C virus infection. The CDR3 DNA reads as TGCGCCAGCAGCCTAGGGACAGCCAACACCGGGGAGCTGTTTTTT. Residues: CASSLGTANTGELFF.